This T cell receptor (beta chain) is from a study of T cell responses to AZD1222 COVID-19 vaccine. Overall study context: Doses given second, at about 4 or about 12 weeks, were pooled.

The method was immunoSEQ multiplex PCR; TCRdb's version includes in-frame clones alone and lacks a portion of them. The sample has tens of thousands of clones; about 88% are singletons. A note on this clone: What it binds is unknown.

Study-wide points: With dominance at 160-218 and 743-854, vaccine-associated CD4 TCRs spanned spike.

V dropped 7 bases and J dropped 3 bases, with 12 bases sitting between them. Germline V gives CDR1 SNHLY, CDR2 FYNNEI. CDR3 length equals 13 residues. This TCR derives from an adult in good health. Sequencing was performed on peripheral blood, taken on day 0 of AZD1222 vaccination. This rearrangement joins TRBV2 to TRBJ1-2; D is possibly TRBD1 (6 bases). The CDR3 region is CASIEQGHYGYTF. The CDR3 DNA sequence: TGTGCCAGCATCGAACAGGGACACTATGGCTACACCTTC.